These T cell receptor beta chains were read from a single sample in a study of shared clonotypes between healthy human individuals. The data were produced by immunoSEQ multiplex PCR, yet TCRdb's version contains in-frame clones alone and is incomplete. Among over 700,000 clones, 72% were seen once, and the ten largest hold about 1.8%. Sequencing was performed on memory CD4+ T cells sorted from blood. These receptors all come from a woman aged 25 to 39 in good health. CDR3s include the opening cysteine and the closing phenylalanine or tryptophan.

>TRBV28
CASGRDSGNTIYF
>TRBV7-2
CASSLDTGALSETQYF
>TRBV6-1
CASSEIGRYNEQFF
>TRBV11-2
CASSLWVTRISGELFF
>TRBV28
CASRLDGTEAFF
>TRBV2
CASSEDINYGYTF
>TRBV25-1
CASSESGMGQPQHF
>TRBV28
CASGGGAGNYGYTF
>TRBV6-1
CASRGDTGSQPQHF
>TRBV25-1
CASSALGRGTYNEQFF
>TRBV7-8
CASSLALGRGSEKLFF
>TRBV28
CASSWGHGNNEQFF
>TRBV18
CASSPWLAGGKNQETQYF
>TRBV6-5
CASSSRTSGRYDEQFF